Detailed here is one TCR beta chain. No antigen is known for it. This sample stems from a study of T-cell memory formation after mild COVID-19. This CDR3 contains 15 residues. J lost 3 bases, V lost 4 bases, and 7 bases had no gene match. Germline CDR1 and CDR2: SGHRS and YFSETQ. Points from the study as a whole: Clones contracting day 15 to 85 were balanced CD4/CD8; later expanders leaned CD4+.

TCRdb analysed the 5' RACE reads with MiXCR anew, one entry per CDR3 protein. The sample has almost 550,000 distinct CDR3 sequences; roughly 20% are singletons. Sequenced input: PBMCs or a T cell subset sorted from them (not recorded which). V usage is TRBV5-1 and J usage is TRBJ2-7, with TRBD1 matching 10 bases. This TCR derives from an adult woman who had mild COVID-19 (a few samples of this study predate the infection). Cell type and time point are not known. CDR3 sequence: CASSALGTGDYEQYF. The CDR3 bases are TGCGCCAGCAGCGCCCTCGGGACAGGGGACTACGAGCAGTACTTC. Full variable domain (remainder filled in from reference TRBV5-1 and TRBJ2-7): KAGVTQTPRYLIKTRGQQVTLSCSPISGHRSVSWYQQTPGQGLQFLFEYFSETQRNKGNFPGRFSGRQFSNSRSEMNVSTLELGDSALYLCASSALGTGDYEQYFGPGTRLTVT.